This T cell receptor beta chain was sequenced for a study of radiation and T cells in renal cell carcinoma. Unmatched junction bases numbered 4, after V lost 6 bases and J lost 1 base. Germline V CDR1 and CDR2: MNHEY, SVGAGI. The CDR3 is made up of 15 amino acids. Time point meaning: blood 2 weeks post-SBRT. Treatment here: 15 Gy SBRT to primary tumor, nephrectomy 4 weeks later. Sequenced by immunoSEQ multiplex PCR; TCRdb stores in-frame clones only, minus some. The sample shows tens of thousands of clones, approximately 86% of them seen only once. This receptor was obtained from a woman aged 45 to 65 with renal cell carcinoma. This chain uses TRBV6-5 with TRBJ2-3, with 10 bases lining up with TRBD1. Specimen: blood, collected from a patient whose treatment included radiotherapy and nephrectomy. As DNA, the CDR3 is TGTGCCAGCAGGCCGGGGACAGGGGGCACAGATACGCAGTATTTT. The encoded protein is CASRPGTGGTDTQYF.